This entry features one T cell receptor (beta chain) sequence. V lost 10 bases, J lost 4 bases, and 20 bases lay in between. Germline V gives CDR1 MDHEN, CDR2 SYDVKM. The CDR3 spans 14 residues. Two negative PCRs, clearance, or symptom resolution had been documented for recovered Cohort 3 donors. This record comes from a study of blood T cell repertoires in COVID-19. On the study more broadly: The analysed material was cDNA or gDNA that came from T cells, B-cell-depleted T cells, or PBMCs.

In the study's own analysis: Reference gene primer amplification gave estimated nucleated cell counts. Libraries were prepared by immunoSEQ multiplex PCR; TCRdb keeps only in-frame clonotypes and omits some of them. That table is the source of V, J and clone size, and D and trimming were worked out from the DNA. Of over 200,000 clones in the sample, around 85% were seen once. The receptor was isolated from a woman aged 45 to 65 who had recovered from COVID-19. The chain employs TRBV28 and TRBJ2-7; D might be TRBD1 (6 bases). Sequencing used PBMCs or T cells enriched from blood (not recorded which). Here the CDR3 reads CAISGVGSSYEQYF. The CDR3 bases are TGTGCCATCTCAGGGGTCGGGTCAAGTTACGAGCAGTACTTC.